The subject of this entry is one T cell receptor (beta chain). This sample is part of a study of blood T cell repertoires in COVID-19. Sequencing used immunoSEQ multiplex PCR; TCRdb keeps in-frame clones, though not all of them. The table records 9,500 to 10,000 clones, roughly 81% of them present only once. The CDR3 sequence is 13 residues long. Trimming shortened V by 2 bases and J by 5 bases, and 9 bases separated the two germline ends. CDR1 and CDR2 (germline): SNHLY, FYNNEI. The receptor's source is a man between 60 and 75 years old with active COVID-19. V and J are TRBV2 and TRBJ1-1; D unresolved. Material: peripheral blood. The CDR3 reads CASSELRGTEAFF. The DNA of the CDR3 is TGTGCCAGCAGTGAACTCCGGGGTACTGAAGCTTTCTTT.